This entry lists 20 T cell receptor beta chains sequenced from one sample in a study of T cell changes during pregnancy in multiple sclerosis. Sequenced by immunoSEQ multiplex PCR; TCRdb stores in-frame clones only, minus some. In the table there are over 45,000 clones, 80% to 95% of which are singletons. Sequences were derived from peripheral blood, sampled in the third trimester of pregnancy. The receptor source for this set is a female donor in good health, enrolled as a control in a pregnancy study.

The chain carries TRBV4-2 and TRBJ1-1, with a weak D call TRBD1 (5 bases). Germline values: CDR1 LGHNA, CDR2 YNFKEQ. V lost 0 bases to trimming and J lost 10 bases, with 21 bases between them. CDR3 size: 16 residues. The CDR3 DNA reads as TGTGCCAGCAGCCAAGAAAGGGGCCTGAAGGGTTTTGGAGCTTTCTTT. It codes for CASSQERGLKGFGAFF.

V and J are TRBV9 and TRBJ2-3; D is possibly TRBD1 (5 bases). The CDR3 extends over 13 amino acids. Germline CDR1 SGDLS, CDR2 YYNGEE. Trimming removed 3 bases at V and 9 bases at J, with 14 bases between. CDR3 nucleotides: TGTGCCAGCAGCGCTGACACGCAGGGCACGCAGTATTTT. It yields the protein CASSADTQGTQYF.

This sequence joins TRBV11-2 and TRBJ1-2; 10 bases are shared with TRBD1. Per the germline V gene, CDR1 is SGHAT and CDR2 is FQNNGV. CDR3 length: 15 residues. Trimming at V came to 5 bases and at J to 5 bases, leaving 8 bases not matched to a gene. The CDR3 spells CASSIPGQGTYGYTF. For the CDR3, the DNA is TGTGCCAGCAGCATCCCGGGACAGGGGACTTATGGCTACACCTTC.

This clone came up once. This rearrangement joins TRBV12-5 to TRBJ1-1, with TRBD1 as a possible D gene (6 bases). The CDR3 is made up of 11 amino acids. Germline values: CDR1 LGHNT, CDR2 FRNRAP. Trimming took 3 bases from V and 10 from J, leaving 9 bases between them. CDR3: CASGLQQGAFF. As DNA, the CDR3 is TGTGCTAGTGGTTTACAACAGGGAGCTTTCTTT.

The rearrangement links TRBV7-7 to TRBJ2-1; TRBD2 aligns across 7 bases. CDR1 SSHAT and CDR2 FNYEAQ come from the germline V gene (reference sequence). The J segment lost 7 bases and the V segment lost 5 bases, leaving 8 bases of the junction unmatched. CDR3 length equals 14 residues. CDR3 residues: CASSLEAGANEQFF. In DNA form, the CDR3 reads TGTGCCAGCAGCCTGGAGGCGGGAGCAAATGAGCAGTTCTTC.

V is TRBV5-1 and J is TRBJ1-3; no firm D call. From germline, CDR1 is SGHRS and CDR2 YFSETQ. The germline V and J ends were trimmed by 3 bases and 0 bases, with 10 bases remaining between them. The CDR3 has 15 amino acids. CDR3 loop: CASSYGGFSGNTIYF. The CDR3 bases are TGCGCCAGCAGCTACGGTGGTTTCTCTGGAAACACCATATATTTT.

V and J are TRBV13 and TRBJ2-7; 8 nucleotides align to TRBD1. Losses at the gene ends were 2 bases for V and 3 bases for J; bases not matched to a gene: 9. Germline V CDR1 and CDR2: PRHDT, FYEKMQ (reference sequence). The CDR3 sequence is 16 residues long. CDR3 sequence reads: CASSLNSDRAIYEQYF. In nucleotides, the CDR3 is TGTGCCAGCAGCTTAAACTCGGACAGGGCGATCTACGAGCAGTACTTC. Using reference TRBV13 and TRBJ2-7 for the parts outside the CDR3, the full variable domain is AAGVIQSPRHLIKEKRETATLKCYPIPRHDTVYWYQQGPGQDPQFLISFYEKMQSDKGSIPDRFSAQQFSDYHSELNMSSLELGDSALYFCASSLNSDRAIYEQYFGPGTRLTVT.

The chain has TRBV6-6 and TRBJ1-1; 7 bases line up with TRBD1. This CDR3 comprises 13 residues. J was trimmed by 5 bases and V by 6 bases; bases with no gene match: 6. Germline CDR1 and CDR2: MNHNY and SVGAGI (reference sequence). The CDR3 nucleotides read TGTGCCAGCAGACGCCCAGGGGGGACTGAAGCTTTCTTT. It is translated as CASRRPGGTEAFF.

The gene calls are TRBV19 and TRBJ2-1, with 7 bases identical to TRBD2. Per the germline V gene, CDR1 is LNHDA and CDR2 is SQIVND (reference sequence). Trimming cost V 0 bases and J 2 bases; bases outside gene matches: 4. This CDR3 has 16 amino acids. In nucleotides, the CDR3 is TGTGCCAGTAGTATAGACGCTAGCGGACCCTACAATGAGCAGTTCTTC. It specifies CASSIDASGPYNEQFF.

The rearrangement joins TRBV18 to TRBJ2-1; D is ambiguous. The ends were cut back, 0 bases at V and 2 bases at J, with 5 bases in the middle. Per germline, CDR1 KGHSH and CDR2 LQKENI. This CDR3 has 14 amino acids. This CDR3 is CASSPPSAYNEQFF. As DNA, the CDR3 is TGTGCCAGCTCACCACCGTCAGCCTACAATGAGCAGTTCTTC.

The chain links TRBV11-1 to TRBJ1-1, with D possibly matching TRBD1 (6 bases). V was cut by 4 bases and J by 1 base, with 19 bases left in between. Looked up from germline, CDR1 is SGHAT and CDR2 is FQDESV (reference sequence). This CDR3 region has 17 residues. CDR3 bases: TGTGCCAGCAGCTCACAAATGGGGGCAGGGCCGAACACTGAAGCTTTCTTT. Translated, it gives CASSSQMGAGPNTEAFF.

The CDR3 DNA is TGTGCCAGCTCCAGCGGATCCGCCATCGACGAGCAGTACTTC. Residues: CASSSGSAIDEQYF. The chain couples TRBV28 to TRBJ2-7; a weak D match, TRBD2 (5 bases). Trimming took off 8 bases at V and 5 bases at J, with 19 bases between the two ends. Germline V lookup: CDR1 MDHEN, CDR2 SYDVKM. The CDR3 consists of 14 residues. Based on the CDR3 plus reference TRBV28 and TRBJ2-7, the full variable domain is DVKVTQSSRYLVKRTGEKVFLECVQDMDHENMFWYRQDPGLGLRLIYFSYDVKMKEKGDIPEGYSVSREKKERFSLILESASTNQTSMYLCASSSGSAIDEQYFGPGTRLTVT.

With respect to this clone: Other DNA sequences of this sample code for an identical CDR3. V is TRBV6-1 and J is TRBJ2-7; weak D call: TRBD2 (5 bases). Trimming removed 2 bases at V and 7 bases at J, with 9 bases between. The germline CDR1 and CDR2 sequences are MNHNS and SASEGT. This CDR3 is built from 12 residues. The chain's CDR3 is CASSESRGEQYF. CDR3 DNA: TGTGCCAGCAGTGAAAGTAGAGGGGAGCAGTACTTC.

The chain links TRBV5-4 to TRBJ2-1; 11 bases fit TRBD2. The CDR3 spans 16 residues. V shed 4 bases and J 4 bases; nucleotides not matched to a gene: 7. Germline values: CDR1 SGHNT, CDR2 YYREEE (reference sequence). The CDR3 DNA is TGTGCCAGCAGCATAGGGACTAGCGGAGCTTACAATGAGCAGTTCTTC. Its translation: CASSIGTSGAYNEQFF.

The rearrangement links TRBV29-1 to TRBJ1-1, with 10 nucleotides matching TRBD1. Germline assignment: CDR1 SQVTM and CDR2 ANQGSEA. The CDR3 has 14 amino acids. Unmatched junction bases numbered 4, after V lost 5 bases and J lost 1 base. CDR3 DNA: TGCAGCGTTACCCGGACAGGGGGGAACACTGAAGCTTTCTTT. Translated: CSVTRTGGNTEAFF.

This chain connects TRBV28 to TRBJ1-1, with D uncertain. Germline V gene sequence: CDR1 MDHEN, CDR2 SYDVKM. The length of the CDR3 is 14 residues. V shed 1 base and J shed 3 bases, with 9 bases lying between them. CDR3 protein: CASSLFQGDTEAFF. DNA for the CDR3: TGTGCCAGCAGTTTATTTCAAGGAGACACTGAAGCTTTCTTT.

This chain joins TRBV10-3 and TRBJ1-1; 7 bases line up with TRBD1. Looked up from germline, CDR1 is ENHRY and CDR2 is SYGVKD. The ends lost 4 bases at V and 1 base at J; junction bases unmatched: 9. The CDR3 consists of 16 residues. The CDR3 is CAISGGWTGENTEAFF. Here the CDR3 DNA reads TGTGCCATCAGTGGGGGCTGGACAGGCGAGAACACTGAAGCTTTCTTT.

The chain uses TRBV5-1 and TRBJ2-5, with 13 bases fitting TRBD2. The V gene end was trimmed by 4 bases and the J gene end by 13 bases; junction bases not matched to a gene: 7. CDR1 is SGHRS, CDR2 YFSETQ, per germline. This CDR3 comprises 13 residues. The CDR3 reads CASSQGLAGATYF. CDR3 DNA: TGCGCCAGCAGCCAAGGACTAGCGGGGGCCACGTACTTC.

Comments on this clone: At one end the junction does not follow the germline gene, possibly because of a read error. The genes are TRBV6-1 and TRBJ1-2; 7 bases agree with TRBD1. Germline CDR1 reads MNHNS; CDR2 reads SASEGT. The CDR3 is 12 residues long. The CDR3 DNA sequence: TGTGCCAGCAACCAAGCAACACAGGGACAGCTCTTC. Translation: CASNQATQGQLF.

This chain connects TRBV19 to TRBJ1-1; 7 nucleotides match TRBD1. V lost 7 bases to trimming and J lost 5 bases; unmatched junction nucleotides: 13. Looked up from germline, CDR1 is LNHDA and CDR2 is SQIVND (reference sequence). The CDR3 is 15 residues long. The CDR3, as DNA: TGTGCCAGTAATAAAGGGGGCACCGTGACGACTGAAGCTTTCTTT. It yields the protein CASNKGGTVTTEAFF.